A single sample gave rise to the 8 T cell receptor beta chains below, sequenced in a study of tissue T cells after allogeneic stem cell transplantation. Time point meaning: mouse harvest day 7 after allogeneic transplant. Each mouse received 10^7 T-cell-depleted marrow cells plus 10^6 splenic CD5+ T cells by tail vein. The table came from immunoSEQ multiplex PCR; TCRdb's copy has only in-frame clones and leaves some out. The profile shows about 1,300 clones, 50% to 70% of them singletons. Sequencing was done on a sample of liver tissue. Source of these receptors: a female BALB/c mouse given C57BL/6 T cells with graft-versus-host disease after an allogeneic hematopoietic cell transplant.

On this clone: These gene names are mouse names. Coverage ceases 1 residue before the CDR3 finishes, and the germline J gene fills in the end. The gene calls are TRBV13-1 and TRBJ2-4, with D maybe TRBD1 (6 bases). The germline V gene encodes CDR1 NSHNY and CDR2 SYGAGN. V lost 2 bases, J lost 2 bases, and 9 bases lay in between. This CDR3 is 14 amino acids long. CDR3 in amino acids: CASSEQGDQNTLYF. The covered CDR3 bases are TGTGCCAGCAGTGAACAGGGAGATCAAAACACCTTGTAC.

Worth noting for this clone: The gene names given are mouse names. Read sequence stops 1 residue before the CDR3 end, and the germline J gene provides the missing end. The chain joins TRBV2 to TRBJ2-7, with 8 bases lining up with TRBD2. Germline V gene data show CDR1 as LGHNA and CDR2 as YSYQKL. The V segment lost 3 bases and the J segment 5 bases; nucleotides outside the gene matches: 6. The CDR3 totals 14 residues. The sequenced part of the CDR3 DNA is TGTGCCAGCAGCCAGAGGGGGGGCGCAGATGAACAGTAC. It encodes CASSQRGGADEQY. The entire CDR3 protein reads CASSQRGGADEQYF.

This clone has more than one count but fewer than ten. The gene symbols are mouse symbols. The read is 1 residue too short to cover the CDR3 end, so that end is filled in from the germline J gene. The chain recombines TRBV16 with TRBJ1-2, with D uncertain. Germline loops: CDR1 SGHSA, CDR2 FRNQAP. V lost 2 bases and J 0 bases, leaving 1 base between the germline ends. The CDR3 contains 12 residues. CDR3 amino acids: CASSLPNSDYTF. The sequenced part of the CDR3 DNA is TGTGCAAGCAGCTTACCAAACTCCGACTACACC.

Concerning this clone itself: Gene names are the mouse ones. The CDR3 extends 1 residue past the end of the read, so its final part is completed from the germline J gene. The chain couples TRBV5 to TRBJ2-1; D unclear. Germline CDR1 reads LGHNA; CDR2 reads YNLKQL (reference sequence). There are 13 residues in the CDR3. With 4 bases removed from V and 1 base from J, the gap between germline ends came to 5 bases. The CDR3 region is CASSRENYAEQFF. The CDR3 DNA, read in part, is TGTGCCAGCAGCCGGGAAAACTATGCTGAGCAGTTC.

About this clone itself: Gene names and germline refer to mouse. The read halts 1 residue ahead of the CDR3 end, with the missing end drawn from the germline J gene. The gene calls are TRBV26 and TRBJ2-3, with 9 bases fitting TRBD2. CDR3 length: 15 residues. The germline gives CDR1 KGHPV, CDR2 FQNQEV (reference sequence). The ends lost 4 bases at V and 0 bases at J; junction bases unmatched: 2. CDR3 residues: CASSQTGGSAETLYF. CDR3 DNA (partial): TGTGCCAGCAGTCAGACTGGGGGTAGTGCAGAAACGCTGTAT.

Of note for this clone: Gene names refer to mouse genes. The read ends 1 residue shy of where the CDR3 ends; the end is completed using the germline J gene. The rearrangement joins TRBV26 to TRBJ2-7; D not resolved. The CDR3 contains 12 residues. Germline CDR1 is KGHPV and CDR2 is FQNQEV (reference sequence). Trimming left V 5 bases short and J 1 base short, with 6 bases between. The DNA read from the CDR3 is TGTGCCAGCAGTAGACAATCCTATGAACAGTAC. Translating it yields CASSRQSYEQY. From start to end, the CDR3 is CASSRQSYEQYF.

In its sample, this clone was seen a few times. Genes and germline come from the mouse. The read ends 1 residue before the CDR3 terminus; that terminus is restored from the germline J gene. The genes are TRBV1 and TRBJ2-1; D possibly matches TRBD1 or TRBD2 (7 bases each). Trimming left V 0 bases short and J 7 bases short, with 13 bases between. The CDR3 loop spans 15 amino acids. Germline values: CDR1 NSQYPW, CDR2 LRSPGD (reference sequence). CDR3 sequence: CTCSAEGRGGAEQFF. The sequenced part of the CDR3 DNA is TGCACCTGCAGTGCAGAGGGCAGGGGGGGAGCTGAGCAGTTC.

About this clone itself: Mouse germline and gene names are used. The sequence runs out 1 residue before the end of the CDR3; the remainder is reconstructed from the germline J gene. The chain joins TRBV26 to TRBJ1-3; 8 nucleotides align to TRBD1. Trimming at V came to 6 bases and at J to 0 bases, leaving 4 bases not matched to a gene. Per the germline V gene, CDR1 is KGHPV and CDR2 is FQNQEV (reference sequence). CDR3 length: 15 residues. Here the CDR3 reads CASSPRGPSGNTLYF. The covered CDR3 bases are TGTGCCAGCAGCCCCAGGGGGCCTTCTGGAAATACGCTCTAT.